This record concerns one TCR beta chain sequence. As yet, its antigen is unknown. This sample stems from a study of cytomegalovirus exposure and HLA in healthy donors. Points from the study as a whole: Among TCR sequences, most were rare, though some public TCRs appeared in many donors.

Germline CDR1 and CDR2: MNHNS and SASEGT. The CDR3 contains 11 residues. J gave up 8 bases and V 8 bases, and 3 bases lay outside the gene matches. This table comes from immunoSEQ multiplex PCR, and its TCRdb copy is limited to in-frame clones, with some not included. This table has some 70,000 clones, around 95% appearing once. This chain links TRBV6-1 with TRBJ1-2, with 9 positions matching TRBD1. The source material was PBMCs. The source of this sequence is a man younger than 35 in good health and CMV-seronegative. CDR3 DNA: TGTGCCAGCCGGACAGGGGACGGCTACACCTTC. Its protein is CASRTGDGYTF.